Following are 6 T cell receptor beta chains from one sample sequenced in a study of Graves' ophthalmopathy and Graves' hyperthyroidism. Transcripts of RNA were the source for amplifying TCR beta CDR3 regions. The first round was an RT-PCR with HTBI primers, and the second round was a multiplex PCR. MiXCR, applied by TCRdb to the multiplex PCR reads, yields one record per CDR3 protein. The sample carries a few hundred thousand distinct CDR3 sequences, under 45% recorded once. The sequenced sample consisted of peripheral blood or thyroid tissue (not recorded which). The source of these receptors is an adult man with Graves' hyperthyroidism.

This clonotype appeared once. This chain links TRBV25-1 with TRBJ2-7, with D perhaps given as TRBD1 or TRBD2 (5 bases each). This CDR3 has 15 residues. V lost 6 bases, J lost 6 bases, and 21 bases lay in between. Germline V gene sequence: CDR1 MGHDK, CDR2 SYGVNS. CDR3 DNA sequence: TGTGCCAGCAGCCAAGTACCGCTTGGGGGATCCGAGCAGTACTTC. Its protein is CASSQVPLGGSEQYF.

The rearrangement uses TRBV3-1 and TRBJ1-2, with D perhaps matching TRBD1 (6 bases). Germline CDR1 reads LGHDT; CDR2 reads YNNKEL (reference sequence). V lost 1 base and J lost 8, with 8 bases in between. The CDR3 is made up of 12 amino acids. In nucleotides, the CDR3 is TGTGCCAGCAGCCAAGGGGGGCGAGGCTACACCTTC. Residues: CASSQGGRGYTF.

V usage is TRBV12-3 or TRBV12-4 and J usage is TRBJ2-7; a weak D match, TRBD1 (6 bases). The CDR3 contains 15 residues. With 1 base removed from V and 0 bases from J, the gap between germline ends came to 10 bases. CDR3 sequence (DNA): TGTGCCAGCAGTTTAGGGGGACACGGCTCCTACGAGCAGTACTTC. Encoded protein: CASSLGGHGSYEQYF.

V and J are TRBV7-9 and TRBJ2-3, with D perhaps matching TRBD2 (5 bases). V was shortened by 4 bases and J by 2 bases, with 13 bases between the two germline ends. Germline CDR1 and CDR2: SEHNR and FQNEAQ (reference sequence). This CDR3 is 15 amino acids long. As DNA, the CDR3 is TGTGCCAGCAGCTCCGAGGGCAAACCCACAGATACGCAGTATTTT. This codes for CASSSEGKPTDTQYF.

This clonotype was seen many times. The chain is built from TRBV12-3 or TRBV12-4 and TRBJ2-7, with TRBD1 matching over 8 bases. The CDR3 sequence is 13 residues long. V dropped 4 bases and J dropped 5; count of bases not matched to a gene: 4. The CDR3 DNA is TGTGCCAGCAGTTATCAGGGGGCGAACGAGCAGTACTTC. It is translated as CASSYQGANEQYF.

A word on this clonotype: Likely a read error: the CDR3 ends without its conserved phenylalanine or tryptophan. No DNA is shown, since the ends of the CDR3 on it are uncertain; the CDR3 is the one TCRdb lists. The gene calls are TRBV15 and TRBJ1-2. The CDR3 comprises 10 residues, both ends counted. CDR1 LNHNV and CDR2 YYDKDF come from the germline V gene (reference sequence). The CDR3 sequence: CATSRSPSGV.